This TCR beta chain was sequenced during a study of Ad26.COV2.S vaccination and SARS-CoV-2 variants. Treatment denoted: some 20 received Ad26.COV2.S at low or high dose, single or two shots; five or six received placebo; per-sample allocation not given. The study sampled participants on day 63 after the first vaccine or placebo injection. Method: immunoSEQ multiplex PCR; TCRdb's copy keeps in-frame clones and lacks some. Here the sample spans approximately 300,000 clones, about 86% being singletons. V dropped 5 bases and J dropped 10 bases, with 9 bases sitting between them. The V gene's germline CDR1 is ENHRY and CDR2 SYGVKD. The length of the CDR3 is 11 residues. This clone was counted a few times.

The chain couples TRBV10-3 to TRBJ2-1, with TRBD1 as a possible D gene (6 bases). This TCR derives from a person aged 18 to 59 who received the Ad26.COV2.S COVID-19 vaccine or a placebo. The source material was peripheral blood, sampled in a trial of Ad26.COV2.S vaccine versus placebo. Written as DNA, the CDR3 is TGTGCCATCAGTCAAGACAGGGAGCAGTTCTTC. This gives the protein CAISQDREQFF.